This T cell receptor beta chain was recovered during a study of T cells in Graves' hyperthyroidism and ophthalmopathy. Looked up from germline, CDR1 is SGHTA and CDR2 is FQGNSA. This CDR3 is built from 14 residues. V lost 0 bases and J 4 bases, leaving 9 bases between the germline ends. RNA transcripts provided the source from which TCR beta CDR3 regions were amplified. Researchers ran a first-round RT-PCR on the TCR CDR3 using the HTBI primer set. TCRdb independently ran MiXCR on the multiplex PCR reads; one entry per CDR3 protein. The sample carries 400,000 to 450,000 distinct CDR3 sequences, roughly 15% recorded once. On this clonotype itself: The antigen is undetermined.

Overall study results and limits: Separating ophthalmopathy from stable hyperthyroidism was achieved by a 13 V-J model.

The clonotype comes from a man younger than 35 with Graves' ophthalmopathy. Sample: blood. The chain links TRBV7-2 to TRBJ1-2, with a weak D call TRBD1 (5 bases). The CDR3 DNA reads TGTGCCAGCAGCTTAGCGGGGGGAGTCTATGGCTACACCTTC. Translating it yields CASSLAGGVYGYTF.